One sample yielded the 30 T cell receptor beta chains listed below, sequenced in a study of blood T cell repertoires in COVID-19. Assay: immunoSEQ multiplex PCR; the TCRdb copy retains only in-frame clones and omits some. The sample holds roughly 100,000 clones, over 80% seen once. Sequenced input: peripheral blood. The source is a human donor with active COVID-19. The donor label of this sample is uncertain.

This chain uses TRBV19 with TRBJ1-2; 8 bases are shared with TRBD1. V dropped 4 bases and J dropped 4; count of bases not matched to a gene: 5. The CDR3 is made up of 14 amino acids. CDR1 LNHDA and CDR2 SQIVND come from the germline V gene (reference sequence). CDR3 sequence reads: CASSTGGQGYGYTF. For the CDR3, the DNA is TGTGCCAGTAGTACCGGAGGACAGGGCTATGGCTACACCTTC.

The CDR3 here is CASVGGRGTGNTIYF. CDR3 DNA: TGTGCCAGCGTTGGGGGGAGAGGGACTGGAAACACCATATATTTT. The rearrangement joins TRBV6-5 to TRBJ1-3, with D perhaps TRBD1 (5 bases). Trimming cost V 8 bases and J 2 bases, with 16 bases left between them. In germline, CDR1 is MNHEY, CDR2 SVGAGI. This CDR3 is 15 amino acids long.

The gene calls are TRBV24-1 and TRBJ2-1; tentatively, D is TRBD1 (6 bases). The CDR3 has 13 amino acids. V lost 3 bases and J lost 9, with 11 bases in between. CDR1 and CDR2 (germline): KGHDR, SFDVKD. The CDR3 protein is CATSDRTGIEQFF. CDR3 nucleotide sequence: TGTGCCACCAGTGATCGCACAGGGATTGAGCAGTTCTTC.

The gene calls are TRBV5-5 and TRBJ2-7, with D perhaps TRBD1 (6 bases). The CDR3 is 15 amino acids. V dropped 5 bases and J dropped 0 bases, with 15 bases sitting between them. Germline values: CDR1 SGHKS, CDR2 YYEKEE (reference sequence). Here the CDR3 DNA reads TGTGCCAGCAGTTATGTTCGGGACAACTCCTACGAGCAGTACTTC. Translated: CASSYVRDNSYEQYF.

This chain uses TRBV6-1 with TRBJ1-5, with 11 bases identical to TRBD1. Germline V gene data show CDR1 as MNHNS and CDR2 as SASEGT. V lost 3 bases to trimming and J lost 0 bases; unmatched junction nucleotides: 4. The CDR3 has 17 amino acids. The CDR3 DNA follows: TGTGCCAGCAGTGACGGGACAGGGGGTAGTAGCAATCAGCCCCAGCATTTT. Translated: CASSDGTGGSSNQPQHF.

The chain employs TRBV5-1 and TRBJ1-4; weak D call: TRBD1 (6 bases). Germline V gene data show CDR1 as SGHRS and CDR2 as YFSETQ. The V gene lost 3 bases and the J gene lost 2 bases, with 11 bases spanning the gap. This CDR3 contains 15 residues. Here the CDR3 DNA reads TGCGCCAGCAGCTCCACAGGGATGACTAATGAAAAACTGTTTTTT. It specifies CASSSTGMTNEKLFF.

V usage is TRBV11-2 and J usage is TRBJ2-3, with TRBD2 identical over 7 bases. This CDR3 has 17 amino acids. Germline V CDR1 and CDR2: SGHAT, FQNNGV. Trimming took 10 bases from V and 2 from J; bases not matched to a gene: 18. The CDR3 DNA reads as TGTGCCACCCATCCAGGCGGGGCGGGGGTGTACACAGATACGCAGTATTTT. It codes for CATHPGGAGVYTDTQYF.

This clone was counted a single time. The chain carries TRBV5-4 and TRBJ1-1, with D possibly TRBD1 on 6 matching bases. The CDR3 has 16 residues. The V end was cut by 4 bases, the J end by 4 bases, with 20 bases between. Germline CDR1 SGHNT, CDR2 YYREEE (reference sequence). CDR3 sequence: CASSQGIGGKGTEAFF. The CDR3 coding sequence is TGTGCCAGCAGCCAGGGGATTGGAGGTAAGGGCACTGAAGCTTTCTTT.

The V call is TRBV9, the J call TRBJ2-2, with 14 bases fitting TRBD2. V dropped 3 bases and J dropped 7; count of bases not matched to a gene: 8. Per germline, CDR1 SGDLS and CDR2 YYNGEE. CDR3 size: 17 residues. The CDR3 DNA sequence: TGTGCCAGCAGCGCGGGACTAGCGGGAGTGAACGGCGGGGAGCTGTTTTTT. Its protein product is CASSAGLAGVNGGELFF.

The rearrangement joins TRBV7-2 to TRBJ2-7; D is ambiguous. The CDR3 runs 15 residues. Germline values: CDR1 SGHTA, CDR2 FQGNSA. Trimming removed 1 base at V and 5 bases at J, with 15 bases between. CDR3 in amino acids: CASSLDSPGWDEQYF. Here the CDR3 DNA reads TGTGCCAGCAGCTTAGACTCCCCCGGGTGGGACGAGCAGTACTTC.

DNA for the CDR3: TGTGCCTGGAGTGAAGGCCCAGGATCCTATAATTCACCCCTCCACTTT. Protein sequence: CAWSEGPGSYNSPLHF. V and J are TRBV30 and TRBJ1-6; D call uncertain. Germline lookup yields CDR1 GTSNPN and CDR2 SVGIG (reference sequence). Trimming took off 1 base at V and 1 base at J, with 11 bases between the two ends. This CDR3 comprises 16 residues.

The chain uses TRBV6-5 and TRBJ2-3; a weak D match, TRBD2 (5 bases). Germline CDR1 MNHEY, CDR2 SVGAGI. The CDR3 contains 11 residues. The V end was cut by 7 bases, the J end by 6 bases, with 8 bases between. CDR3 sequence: CASKRGDTQYF. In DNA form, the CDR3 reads TGTGCCAGCAAGAGAGGGGATACGCAGTATTTT.

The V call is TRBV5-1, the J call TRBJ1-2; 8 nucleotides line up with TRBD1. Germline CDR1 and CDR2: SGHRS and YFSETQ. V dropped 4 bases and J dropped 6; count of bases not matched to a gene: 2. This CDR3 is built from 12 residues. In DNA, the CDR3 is TGCGCCAGCAGCCCGGGACAGGATGGCTACACCTTC. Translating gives CASSPGQDGYTF.

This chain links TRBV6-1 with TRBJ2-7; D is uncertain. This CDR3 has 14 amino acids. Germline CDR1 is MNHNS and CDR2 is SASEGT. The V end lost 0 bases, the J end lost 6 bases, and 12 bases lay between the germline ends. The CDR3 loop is CASSEALLVGEQYF. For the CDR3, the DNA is TGTGCCAGCAGTGAAGCGCTTCTAGTCGGCGAGCAGTACTTC.

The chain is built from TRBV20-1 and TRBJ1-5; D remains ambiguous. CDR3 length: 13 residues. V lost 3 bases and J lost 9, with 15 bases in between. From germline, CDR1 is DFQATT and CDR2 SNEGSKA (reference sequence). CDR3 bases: TGCAGTGCTAGTTACCTTGTTAGAGGGCCCCAGCATTTT. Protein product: CSASYLVRGPQHF.

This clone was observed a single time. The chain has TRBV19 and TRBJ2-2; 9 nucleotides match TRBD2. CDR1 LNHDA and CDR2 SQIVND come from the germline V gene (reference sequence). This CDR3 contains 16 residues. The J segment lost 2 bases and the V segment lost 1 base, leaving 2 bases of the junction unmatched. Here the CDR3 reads CASSIGLADNTGELFF. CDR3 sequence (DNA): TGTGCCAGTAGTATAGGACTAGCGGACAACACCGGGGAGCTGTTTTTT. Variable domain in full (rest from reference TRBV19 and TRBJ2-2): DGGITQSPKYLFRKEGQNVTLSCEQNLNHDAMYWYRQDPGQGLRLIYYSQIVNDFQKGDIAEGYSVSREKKESFPLTVTSAQKNPTAFYLCASSIGLADNTGELFFGEGSRLTVL.

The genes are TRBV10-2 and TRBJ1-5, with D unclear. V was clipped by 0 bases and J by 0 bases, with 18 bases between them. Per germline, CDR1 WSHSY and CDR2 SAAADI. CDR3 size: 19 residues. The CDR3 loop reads CASSESGGRDRDSNQPQHF. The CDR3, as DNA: TGCGCCAGCAGTGAGTCGGGTGGGAGGGATCGGGATAGCAATCAGCCCCAGCATTTT.

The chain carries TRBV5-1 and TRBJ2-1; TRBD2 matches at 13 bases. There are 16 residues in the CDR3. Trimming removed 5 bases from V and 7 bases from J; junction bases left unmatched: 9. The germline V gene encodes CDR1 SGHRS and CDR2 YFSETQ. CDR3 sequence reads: CASSLTGTSGANEQFF. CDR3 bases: TGCGCCAGCAGTTTGACCGGGACTAGCGGGGCAAATGAGCAGTTCTTC.

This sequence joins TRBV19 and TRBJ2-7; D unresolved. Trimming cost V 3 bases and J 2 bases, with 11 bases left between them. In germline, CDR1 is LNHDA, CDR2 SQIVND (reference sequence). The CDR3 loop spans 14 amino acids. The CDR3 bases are TGTGCCAGTAGTATGCAGGTCTCGACCTACGAGCAGTACTTC. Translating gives CASSMQVSTYEQYF.

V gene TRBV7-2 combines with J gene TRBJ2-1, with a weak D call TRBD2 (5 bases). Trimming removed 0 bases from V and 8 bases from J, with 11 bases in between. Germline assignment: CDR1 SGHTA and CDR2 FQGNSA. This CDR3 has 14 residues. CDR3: CASSLALGVDEQFF. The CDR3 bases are TGTGCCAGCAGCTTAGCACTAGGAGTCGATGAGCAGTTCTTC.

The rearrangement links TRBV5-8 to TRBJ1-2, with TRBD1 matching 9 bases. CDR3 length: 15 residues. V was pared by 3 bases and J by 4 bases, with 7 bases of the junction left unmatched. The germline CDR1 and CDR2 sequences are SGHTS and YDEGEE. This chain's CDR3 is CASSSVDRGLYGYTF. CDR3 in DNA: TGTGCCAGCAGCTCGGTGGACAGGGGTCTCTATGGCTACACCTTC.

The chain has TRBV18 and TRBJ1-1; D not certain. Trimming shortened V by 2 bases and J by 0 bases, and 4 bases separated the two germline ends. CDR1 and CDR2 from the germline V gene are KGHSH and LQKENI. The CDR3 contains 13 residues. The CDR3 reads CASSPSVNTEAFF. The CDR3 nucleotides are TGTGCCAGCTCACCATCGGTGAACACTGAAGCTTTCTTT.

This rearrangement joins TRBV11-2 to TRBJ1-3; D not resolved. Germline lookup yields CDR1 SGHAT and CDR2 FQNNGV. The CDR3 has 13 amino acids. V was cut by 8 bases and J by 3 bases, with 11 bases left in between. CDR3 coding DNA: TGTGCCAGCGAGGCAGAGGATGGAAACACCATATATTTT. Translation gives CASEAEDGNTIYF.

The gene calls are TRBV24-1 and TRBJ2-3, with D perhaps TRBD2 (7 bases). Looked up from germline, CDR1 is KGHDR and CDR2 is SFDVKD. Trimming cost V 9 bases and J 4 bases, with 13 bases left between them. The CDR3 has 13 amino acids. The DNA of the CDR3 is TGTGCCACCCTTGCGCGGGGGCCAGATACGCAGTATTTT. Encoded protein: CATLARGPDTQYF.

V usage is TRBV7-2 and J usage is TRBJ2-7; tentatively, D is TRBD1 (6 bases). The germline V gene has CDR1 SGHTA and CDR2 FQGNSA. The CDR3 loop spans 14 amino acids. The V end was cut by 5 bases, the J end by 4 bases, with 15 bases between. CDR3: CASSEHGQNYEQYF. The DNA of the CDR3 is TGTGCCAGCAGCGAACACGGACAGAATTACGAGCAGTACTTC.

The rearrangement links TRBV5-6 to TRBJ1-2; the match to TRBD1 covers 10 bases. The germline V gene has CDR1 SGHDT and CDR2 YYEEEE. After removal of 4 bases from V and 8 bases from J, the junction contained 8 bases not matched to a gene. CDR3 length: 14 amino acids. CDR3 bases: TGTGCCAGCAGCCCGGGACAGGGGTGGGGAGGCTACACCTTC. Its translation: CASSPGQGWGGYTF. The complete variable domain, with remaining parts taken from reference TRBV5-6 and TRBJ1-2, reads DAGVTQSPTHLIKTRGQQVTLRCSPKSGHDTVSWYQQALGQGPQFIFQYYEEEERQRGNFPDRFSGHQFPNYSSELNVNALLLGDSALYLCASSPGQGWGGYTFGSGTRLTVV.

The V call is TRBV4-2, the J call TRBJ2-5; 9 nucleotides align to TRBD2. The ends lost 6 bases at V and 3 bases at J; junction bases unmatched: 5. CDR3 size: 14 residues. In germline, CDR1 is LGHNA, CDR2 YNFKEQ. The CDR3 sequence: CASRRGGAEETQYF. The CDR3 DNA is TGTGCCAGCAGACGCGGGGGGGCCGAAGAGACCCAGTACTTC.

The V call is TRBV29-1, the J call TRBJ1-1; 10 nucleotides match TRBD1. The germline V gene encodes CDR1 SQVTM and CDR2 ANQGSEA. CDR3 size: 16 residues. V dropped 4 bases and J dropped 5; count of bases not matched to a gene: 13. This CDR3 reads CSVVGTGELLPTEAFF. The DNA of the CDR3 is TGCAGCGTTGTTGGGACAGGGGAGTTGTTGCCTACTGAAGCTTTCTTT.

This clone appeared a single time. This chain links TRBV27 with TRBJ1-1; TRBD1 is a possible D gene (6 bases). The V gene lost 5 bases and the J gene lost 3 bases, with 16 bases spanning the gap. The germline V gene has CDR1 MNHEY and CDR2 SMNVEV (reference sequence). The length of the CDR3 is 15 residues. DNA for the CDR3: TGTGCCAGCAGTCCATACAGGGTGGCGGACACTGAAGCTTTCTTT. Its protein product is CASSPYRVADTEAFF.

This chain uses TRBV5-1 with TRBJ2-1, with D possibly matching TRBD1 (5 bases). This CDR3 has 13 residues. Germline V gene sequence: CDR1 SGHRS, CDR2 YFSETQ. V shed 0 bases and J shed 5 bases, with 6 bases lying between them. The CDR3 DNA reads TGCGCCAGCAGCTTGGACAGGAACAATGAGCAGTTCTTC. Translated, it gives CASSLDRNNEQFF.